This section outlines one T cell receptor (beta chain) sequence together with its context. This entry is derived from a study of esophageal squamous cell carcinoma under preoperative chemotherapy. The CDR3 has 15 residues. Germline CDR1 MNHNS, CDR2 SASEGT. Noted time point: before preoperative PTX-NDP chemotherapy. One entry per CDR3 protein results from TCRdb running MiXCR on the PCR reads. The table shows fewer than 15,000 distinct CDR3 sequences, with around 50% occurring only once. This TCR was sampled from a human donor with esophageal squamous cell carcinoma. The donor label of this sample is uncertain. Sampling was done from a patient given preoperative chemotherapy. The chain joins TRBV6-1 to TRBJ2-5; 10 bases match TRBD1. The last part of the DNA fits TRBJ2-1 better; the J call may be wrong. CDR3 in amino acids: CASSDDRGLKDEQFF. Written as DNA, the CDR3 is TGTGCCAGCAGTGACGACAGGGGGCTTAAGGATGAGCAGTTCTTC.